These 16 T cell receptor beta chains were sequenced from one sample in a study of control samples from healthy donors and cancer patients (dated by TCRdb to 2018 to 2021). Receptors were amplified or captured by the immunoSEQ multiplex PCR assay. TCRdb holds this immuneACCESS table with in-frame rearrangements only. Some clones are missing; in checked studies, unresolved V genes explain under half, and the rest has no known cause. In this sample the table shows more than 75,000 clones, roughly 83% of which occur a single time. Roughly 40% of the sample is held by the ten biggest clonotypes. The sequencing sample was made of PBMCs. The receptors here all came from a man aged 65 to 79 with lung cancer.

This rearrangement joins TRBV7-7 to TRBJ2-3; the D is unclear. Germline CDR1 reads SSHAT; CDR2 reads FNYEAQ (reference sequence). Trimming left V 5 bases short and J 1 base short, with 10 bases between. This CDR3 spans 14 amino acids. The CDR3 sequence: CASSPSKGTDTQYF. Written as DNA, the CDR3 is TGTGCCAGCAGCCCCTCTAAAGGCACAGATACGCAGTATTTT. Variable domain in full (rest from reference TRBV7-7 and TRBJ2-3): GAGVSQSPRYKVTKRGQDVTLRCDPISSHATLYWYQQALGQGPEFLTYFNYEAQPDKSGLPSDRFSAERPEGSISTLTIQRTEQRDSAMYRCASSPSKGTDTQYFGPGTRLTVL.

On this clone itself: Other DNA sequences within the sample encode an identical CDR3. V usage is TRBV6-5 and J usage is TRBJ2-2, with D hard to call. The V end was cut by 0 bases, the J end by 5 bases, with 4 bases between. Germline CDR1 and CDR2: MNHEY and SVGAGI. CDR3 size: 13 residues. In nucleotides, the CDR3 is TGTGCCAGCAGTTACTCGGGGACCGGGGAGCTGTTTTTT. Its protein product is CASSYSGTGELFF.

The CDR3 DNA is TGCGCCAGCAGCCAAGATCGACTGGGAGGGACTGAAGCTTTCTTT. Its translation is CASSQDRLGGTEAFF. The rearrangement uses TRBV4-3 and TRBJ1-1; D uncertain. The germline CDR1 and CDR2 sequences are LGHNA and YSLEER. V was cut by 0 bases and J by 5 bases, with 13 bases left in between. The CDR3 contains 15 residues.

The chain joins TRBV21-1 to TRBJ2-7. TRBV21-1 represents a pseudogene. This CDR3 is built from 14 residues. The CDR3 DNA follows: TGTGCCCCTGTCGGGCAGTCGGAGCCTGGCGAGCAGTACTTC. Its translation is CAPVGQSEPGEQYF.

V is TRBV6-6 and J is TRBJ2-7; TRBD1 agrees at 8 bases. The germline gives CDR1 MNHNY, CDR2 SVGAGI (reference sequence). The trim removed 2 bases at V and 5 bases at J, leaving 5 bases unmatched. The CDR3 sequence is 14 residues long. The CDR3 DNA follows: TGTGCCAGCAGTTACCCAGGGGGCGGAAACGAGCAGTACTTC. Translation gives CASSYPGGGNEQYF.

This clone was seen more than once but under ten times. The V call is TRBV27, the J call TRBJ2-7, with TRBD1 identical over 10 bases. The CDR3 is 15 amino acids. V trimming: 5 bases; J trimming: 0 bases; junction bases outside the gene matches: 4. The germline gives CDR1 MNHEY, CDR2 SMNVEV (reference sequence). In DNA, the CDR3 is TGTGCCAGCAGTATGGGGACAGGGGTCTCCTACGAGCAGTACTTC. As protein: CASSMGTGVSYEQYF.

The chain combines TRBV5-1 with TRBJ1-5, with D maybe TRBD1 (5 bases). CDR1 SGHRS and CDR2 YFSETQ come from the germline V gene. The V end lost 6 bases, the J end lost 0 bases, and 13 bases lay between the germline ends. This CDR3 has 15 amino acids. CDR3 region: CASTWDGSSNQPQHF. CDR3 in DNA: TGCGCCAGCACCTGGGACGGTAGTAGCAATCAGCCCCAGCATTTT.

The chain employs TRBV5-1 and TRBJ2-4; no clear D. V gave up 5 bases and J gave up 6 bases, with 12 bases separating them. The CDR3 is 13 residues long. In germline, CDR1 is SGHRS, CDR2 YFSETQ. CDR3 loop: CASRETGSNIQYF. CDR3 DNA sequence: TGCGCCAGCAGGGAGACTGGGTCAAACATTCAGTACTTC.

The gene calls are TRBV2 and TRBJ2-5, with 7 bases fitting TRBD1. This CDR3 comprises 13 residues. Germline assignment: CDR1 SNHLY and CDR2 FYNNEI. J gave up 1 base and V 10 bases, and 6 bases lay outside the gene matches. The CDR3 DNA reads TGTGCCACCTTCCGGGACAGCCAAGAGACCCAGTACTTC. As protein: CATFRDSQETQYF.

The chain combines TRBV7-2 with TRBJ1-6; maybe TRBD1 (5 bases). The length of the CDR3 is 16 residues. Germline V gene data show CDR1 as SGHTA and CDR2 as FQGNSA. Trimming stripped 3 bases from V and 7 bases from J, with 16 bases between. CDR3 residues: CASSFSGAARNSPLHF. CDR3 sequence (DNA): TGTGCCAGCAGCTTTAGTGGGGCGGCCCGGAATTCACCCCTCCACTTT.

The V call is TRBV11-3, the J call TRBJ2-2, with D possibly matching TRBD1 (5 bases). V gave up 5 bases and J gave up 5 bases, with 15 bases separating them. Germline lookup yields CDR1 SGHNT and CDR2 YENEEA. The CDR3 is made up of 15 amino acids. The CDR3 DNA follows: TGTGCCAGCAGCCCTCAAGGGGCGCCTACCGGGGAGCTGTTTTTT. It codes for CASSPQGAPTGELFF.

V usage is TRBV9 and J usage is TRBJ1-3; tentatively, D is TRBD1 (5 bases). The germline V gene encodes CDR1 SGDLS and CDR2 YYNGEE. The CDR3 extends over 16 amino acids. Trimming took off 0 bases at V and 0 bases at J, with 10 bases between the two ends. In DNA, the CDR3 is TGTGCCAGCAGCGTAGAGGAGGGGAGCTCTGGAAACACCATATATTTT. Translated, it gives CASSVEEGSSGNTIYF.

The chain couples TRBV12-3 or TRBV12-4 to TRBJ2-7; TRBD1 matches at 10 bases. With 6 bases clipped from V and 3 bases from J, the junction kept 2 bases outside the gene matches. This CDR3 spans 13 amino acids. CDR3 loop: CASRDRGLYEQYF. The CDR3, as DNA: TGTGCCAGCAGAGACAGGGGGCTCTACGAGCAGTACTTC.

The CDR3 bases are TGTGCCAGCAGTTTATCGGCCCCCCTGGACAGTGGAAACACCATATATTTT. Its protein is CASSLSAPLDSGNTIYF. The rearrangement uses TRBV27 and TRBJ1-3, with D perhaps TRBD1 (6 bases). V shed 0 bases and J shed 3 bases, with 15 bases lying between them. The CDR3 has 17 residues. Germline V gives CDR1 MNHEY, CDR2 SMNVEV (reference sequence).

The genes are TRBV19 and TRBJ2-1, with TRBD2 matching 10 bases. The CDR3 loop spans 15 amino acids. The J segment lost 4 bases and the V segment lost 7 bases, leaving 7 bases of the junction unmatched. Germline loops: CDR1 LNHDA, CDR2 SQIVND (reference sequence). CDR3 bases: TGTGCCAGTAAGGAAAGCGGGGGGGAATACAATGAGCAGTTCTTC. It is translated as CASKESGGEYNEQFF.

V is TRBV27 and J is TRBJ2-3, with no clear D. V shed 4 bases and J shed 9 bases, with 23 bases lying between them. Germline CDR1 is MNHEY and CDR2 is SMNVEV (reference sequence). The CDR3 extends over 16 amino acids. Here the CDR3 reads CASSSLGGSLFETQYF. In nucleotides, the CDR3 is TGTGCCAGCAGTTCCCTCGGCGGTAGCCTATTTGAAACGCAGTATTTT.